These 14 T cell receptor beta chains were sequenced from one sample in a study of neurological immune-mediated disorders. A single record per CDR3 protein comes from TCRdb applying MiXCR to the 5' RACE reads. The sample records fewer than 85,000 distinct CDR3 sequences, 4.5% to 6.5% being singletons. The sample was PBMCs. The source is a woman aged 25-40 years with multiple sclerosis.

This rearrangement joins TRBV5-4 to TRBJ2-3, with D maybe TRBD2 (6 bases). Deletions cut 3 bases from V and 4 bases from J, with 18 bases between. Germline values: CDR1 SGHNT, CDR2 YYREEE (reference sequence). The CDR3 is 16 amino acids. CDR3 loop: CASSSTGGPEADTQYF. The CDR3 nucleotides are TGTGCCAGCAGCTCAACCGGGGGACCGGAGGCAGATACGCAGTATTTT.

There are many counts of this clonotype. The chain uses TRBV20-1 and TRBJ2-3; the match to TRBD2 covers 8 bases. Germline V lookup: CDR1 DFQATT, CDR2 SNEGSKA (reference sequence). CDR3 length: 17 amino acids. The J segment lost 2 bases and the V segment lost 0 bases, leaving 10 bases of the junction unmatched. The CDR3 region is CSARDPSSGSLTDTQYF. The CDR3 DNA reads TGCAGTGCTAGAGATCCCTCTAGCGGGTCCCTCACAGATACGCAGTATTTT.

This clonotype was recorded many times. The rearrangement links TRBV20-1 to TRBJ2-7, with TRBD1 identical over 9 bases. The CDR3 totals 16 residues. In germline, CDR1 is DFQATT, CDR2 SNEGSKA (reference sequence). The J segment lost 7 bases and the V segment lost 0 bases, leaving 13 bases of the junction unmatched. Written as DNA, the CDR3 is TGCAGTGCTAGAGATCCCCGGGGACAGGGTTTGGGGGAGCAGTACTTC. This translates into CSARDPRGQGLGEQYF.

There are a few counts of this clonotype. The J gene is TRBJ1-1, the V gene TRBV7-9; maybe TRBD1 (6 bases). CDR1 and CDR2 from the germline V gene are SEHNR and FQNEAQ (reference sequence). CDR3 length equals 13 residues. V was pared by 5 bases and J by 5 bases, with 12 bases between. CDR3 amino acids: CASSRERGTEAFF. In DNA form, the CDR3 reads TGTGCCAGCAGCCGGGAAAGGGGGACTGAAGCTTTCTTT.

In this sample, this clonotype turned up many times. The rearrangement joins TRBV12-3 or TRBV12-4 to TRBJ2-3; D possibly corresponds to TRBD1 (6 bases). The CDR3 spans 14 residues. Trimming took 3 bases from V and 2 from J, leaving 9 bases between them. For the CDR3, the DNA is TGTGCCAGCAGTTTCAGGGGCGACACAGATACGCAGTATTTT. It translates to CASSFRGDTDTQYF.

The sample holds many counts of this clonotype. The chain recombines TRBV5-1 with TRBJ1-3; TRBD1 matches 7 bases. The CDR3 is made up of 15 amino acids. Looked up from germline, CDR1 is SGHRS and CDR2 is YFSETQ. V trimming: 4 bases; J trimming: 4 bases; junction bases outside the gene matches: 8. This chain's CDR3 is CASSQTTGPGNTIYF. CDR3 DNA sequence: TGCGCCAGCAGCCAGACGACAGGGCCCGGAAACACCATATATTTT. Complete variable domain (other parts from reference TRBV5-1 and TRBJ1-3): KAGVTQTPRYLIKTRGQQVTLSCSPISGHRSVSWYQQTPGQGLQFLFEYFSETQRNKGNFPGRFSGRQFSNSRSEMNVSTLELGDSALYLCASSQTTGPGNTIYFGEGSWLTVV.

The V call is TRBV5-5, the J call TRBJ2-1; tentative D call: TRBD1 (7 bases). Trimming shortened V by 4 bases and J by 0 bases, and 14 bases separated the two germline ends. Germline assignment: CDR1 SGHKS and CDR2 YYEKEE (reference sequence). CDR3 length: 16 residues. CDR3 sequence: CASSGIQGGSYNEQFF. CDR3 DNA: TGTGCCAGCAGCGGGATCCAGGGGGGCTCCTACAATGAGCAGTTCTTC.

This clonotype was recorded many times. The rearrangement uses TRBV7-3 and TRBJ2-2, with 10 bases matching TRBD2. The CDR3 consists of 16 residues. Germline V lookup: CDR1 SGHTA, CDR2 FQGTGA. J was trimmed by 6 bases and V by 2 bases; bases with no gene match: 6. The CDR3 spells CASSLQGLAGAGELFF. The DNA for the CDR3 is TGTGCCAGCAGCTTACAAGGGCTAGCGGGGGCCGGGGAGCTGTTTTTT. Full variable domain (outside the CDR3, taken from reference TRBV7-3 and TRBJ2-2): GAGVSQTPSNKVTEKGKYVELRCDPISGHTALYWYRQSLGQGPEFLIYFQGTGAADDSGLPNDRFFAVRPEGSVSTLKIQRTERGDSAVYLCASSLQGLAGAGELFFGEGSRLTVL.

This clonotype has a handful of counts. A much larger clone sits a single nucleotide away, making a read error possible. The chain combines TRBV5-6 with TRBJ1-5; D gene uncertain. The germline V gene encodes CDR1 SGHDT and CDR2 YYEEEE. Trimming removed 2 bases at V and 6 bases at J, with 9 bases between. The CDR3 has 13 amino acids. The CDR3 loop reads CASSFANGQPQHF. CDR3 DNA: TGTGCCAGCAGCTTTGCCAATGGTCAGCCCCAGCATTTT.

In its sample, this clonotype was seen many times. V gene TRBV12-3 or TRBV12-4 combines with J gene TRBJ2-7, with 10 bases lining up with TRBD2. V lost 0 bases and J lost 3; bases outside the gene matches: 5. The CDR3 is 16 amino acids. The CDR3 bases are TGTGCCAGCAGTTTAGCGAGGCTAGCGGGAGTCTACGAGCAGTACTTC. Translating gives CASSLARLAGVYEQYF.

This clonotype occurred once. One base away lies a much larger clone, so this may be a sequencing read error. This chain connects TRBV12-3 or TRBV12-4 to TRBJ2-3, with TRBD2 identical over 9 bases. The CDR3 extends over 15 amino acids. CDR3 sequence (DNA): TGTGCCAGCAGTCTTGGGGCGGGGGGGGCAGATAAGCAGTATTTT. The encoded protein is CASSLGAGGADKQYF.

The sample holds many counts of this clonotype. The V call is TRBV2, the J call TRBJ2-7, with D possibly being TRBD1 (6 bases). Germline V gives CDR1 SNHLY, CDR2 FYNNEI. Trimming took 6 bases from V and 6 from J, leaving 12 bases between them. The length of the CDR3 is 12 residues. The CDR3 DNA is TGTGCCAGCAGCGCCAGGGGTCCCGAGCAGTACTTC. Translation: CASSARGPEQYF.

In its sample, this clonotype was seen many times. V gene TRBV20-1 combines with J gene TRBJ2-5; D possibly corresponds to TRBD1 (6 bases). Germline lookup yields CDR1 DFQATT and CDR2 SNEGSKA (reference sequence). The CDR3 contains 9 residues. CDR3 amino acids: CRRQESPYF. The CDR3 DNA is TGCAGACGACAGGAGTCACCGTACTTC.

This clonotype was counted ten times or more. The chain recombines TRBV10-3 with TRBJ2-7, with D perhaps TRBD1 or TRBD2 (5 bases each). This CDR3 contains 14 residues. The V and J ends lost 4 bases and 5 bases respectively, with 15 bases between them. Germline-derived CDR1 and CDR2 are ENHRY and SYGVKD. The CDR3 nucleotides are TGTGCCATCAGTGCGGGACGATTCGACGACGAGCAGTACGTC. Translation: CAISAGRFDDEQYV.